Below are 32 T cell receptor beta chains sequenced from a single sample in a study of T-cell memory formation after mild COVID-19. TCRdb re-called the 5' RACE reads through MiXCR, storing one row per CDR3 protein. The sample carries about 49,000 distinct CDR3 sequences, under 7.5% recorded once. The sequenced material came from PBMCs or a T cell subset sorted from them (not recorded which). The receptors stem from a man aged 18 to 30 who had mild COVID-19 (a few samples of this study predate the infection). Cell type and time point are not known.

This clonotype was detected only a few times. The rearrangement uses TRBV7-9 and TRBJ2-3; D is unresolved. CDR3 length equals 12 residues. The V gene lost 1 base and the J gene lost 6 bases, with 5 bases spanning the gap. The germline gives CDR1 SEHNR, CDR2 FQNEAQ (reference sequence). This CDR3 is CASSLEGDTQYF. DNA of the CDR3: TGTGCCAGCAGCTTAGAAGGGGATACGCAGTATTTT.

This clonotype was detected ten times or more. DNA for the CDR3: TGTGCCAGCAGCTTTAGTCAGGGGCCGACAGATACGCAGTATTTT. Translating it yields CASSFSQGPTDTQYF. J is TRBJ2-3 and V is TRBV7-2, with D perhaps TRBD1 (6 bases). Between the trimmed V and J ends, which lost 3 bases and 3 bases, there was a span of 13 bases. In germline, CDR1 is SGHTA, CDR2 FQGNSA. The CDR3 contains 15 residues.

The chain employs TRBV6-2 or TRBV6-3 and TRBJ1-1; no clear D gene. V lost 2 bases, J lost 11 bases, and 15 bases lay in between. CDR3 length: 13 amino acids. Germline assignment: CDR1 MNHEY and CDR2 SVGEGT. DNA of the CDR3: TGTGCCAGCAGTTACAGGTCGGAAACGGCGGCTTTCTTT. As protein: CASSYRSETAAFF.

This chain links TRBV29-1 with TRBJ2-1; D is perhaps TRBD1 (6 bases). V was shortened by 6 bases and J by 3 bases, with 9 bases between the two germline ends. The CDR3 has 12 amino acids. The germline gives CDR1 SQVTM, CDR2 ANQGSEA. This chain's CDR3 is CSVEGDYNEQFF. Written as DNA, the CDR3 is TGCAGCGTCGAGGGGGACTACAATGAGCAGTTCTTC.

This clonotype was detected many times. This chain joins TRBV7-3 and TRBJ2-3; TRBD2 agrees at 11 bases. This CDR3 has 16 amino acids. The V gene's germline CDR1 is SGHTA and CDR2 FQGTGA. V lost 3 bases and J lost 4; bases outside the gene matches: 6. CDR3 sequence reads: CASSFSGGASADTQYF. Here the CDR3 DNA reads TGTGCCAGCAGCTTTAGCGGGGGGGCGTCGGCAGATACGCAGTATTTT. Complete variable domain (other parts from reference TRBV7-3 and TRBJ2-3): GAGVSQTPSNKVTEKGKYVELRCDPISGHTALYWYRQSLGQGPEFLIYFQGTGAADDSGLPNDRFFAVRPEGSVSTLKIQRTERGDSAVYLCASSFSGGASADTQYFGPGTRLTVL.

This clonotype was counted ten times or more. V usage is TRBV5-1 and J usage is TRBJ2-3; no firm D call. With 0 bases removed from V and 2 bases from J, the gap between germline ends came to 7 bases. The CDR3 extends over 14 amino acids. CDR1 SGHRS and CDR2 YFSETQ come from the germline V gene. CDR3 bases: TGCGCCAGCAGCTTGGAGGCAGTCACAGATACGCAGTATTTT. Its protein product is CASSLEAVTDTQYF.

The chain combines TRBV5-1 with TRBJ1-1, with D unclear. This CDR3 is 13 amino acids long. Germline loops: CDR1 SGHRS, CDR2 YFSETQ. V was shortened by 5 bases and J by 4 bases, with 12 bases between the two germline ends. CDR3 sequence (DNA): TGCGCCAGCAGAGAGGGCGAGATCACTGAAGCTTTCTTT. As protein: CASREGEITEAFF.

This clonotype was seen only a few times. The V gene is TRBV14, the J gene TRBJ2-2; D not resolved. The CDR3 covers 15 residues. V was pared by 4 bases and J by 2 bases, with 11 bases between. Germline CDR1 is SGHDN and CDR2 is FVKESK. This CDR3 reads CASSLEETNTGELFF. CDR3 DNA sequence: TGTGCCAGCAGCCTCGAGGAGACCAACACCGGGGAGCTGTTTTTT.

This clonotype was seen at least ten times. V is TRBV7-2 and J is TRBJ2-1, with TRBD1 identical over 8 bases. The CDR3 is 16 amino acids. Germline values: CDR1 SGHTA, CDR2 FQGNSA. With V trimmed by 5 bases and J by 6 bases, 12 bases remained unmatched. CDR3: CASSDQPTGTGNEQFF. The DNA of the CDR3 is TGTGCCAGCAGCGACCAGCCAACAGGGACAGGCAATGAGCAGTTCTTC.

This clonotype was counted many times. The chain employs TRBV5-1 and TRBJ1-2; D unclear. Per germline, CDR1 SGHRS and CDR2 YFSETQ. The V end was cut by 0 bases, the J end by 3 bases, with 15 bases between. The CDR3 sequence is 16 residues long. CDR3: CASSLESTGLHYGYTF. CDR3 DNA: TGCGCCAGCAGCTTGGAATCGACGGGTCTCCACTATGGCTACACCTTC.

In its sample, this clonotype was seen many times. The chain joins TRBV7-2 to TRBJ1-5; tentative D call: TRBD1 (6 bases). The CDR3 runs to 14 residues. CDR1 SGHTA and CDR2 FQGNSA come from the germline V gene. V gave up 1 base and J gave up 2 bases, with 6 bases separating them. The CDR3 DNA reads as TGTGCCAGCAGCTTAGACAGGGGCAATCAGCCCCAGCATTTT. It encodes CASSLDRGNQPQHF.

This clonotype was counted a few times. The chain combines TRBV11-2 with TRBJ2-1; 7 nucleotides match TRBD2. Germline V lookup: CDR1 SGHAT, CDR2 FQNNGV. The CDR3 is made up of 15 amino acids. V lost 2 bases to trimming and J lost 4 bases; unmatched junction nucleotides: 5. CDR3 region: CASSLNLAEYNEQFF. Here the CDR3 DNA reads TGTGCCAGCAGCTTAAATCTAGCGGAGTACAATGAGCAGTTCTTC.

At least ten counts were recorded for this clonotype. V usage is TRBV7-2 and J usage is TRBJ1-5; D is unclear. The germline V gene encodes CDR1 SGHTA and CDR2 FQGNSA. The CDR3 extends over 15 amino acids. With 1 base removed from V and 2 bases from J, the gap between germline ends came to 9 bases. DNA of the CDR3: TGTGCCAGCAGCTTAGAGGGAGGAGGCAATCAGCCCCAGCATTTT. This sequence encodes CASSLEGGGNQPQHF.

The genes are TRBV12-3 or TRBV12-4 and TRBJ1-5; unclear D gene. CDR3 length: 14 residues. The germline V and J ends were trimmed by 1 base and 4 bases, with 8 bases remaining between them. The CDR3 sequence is CASSLGGKNQPQHF. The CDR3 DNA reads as TGTGCCAGCAGTTTAGGCGGTAAAAATCAGCCCCAGCATTTT.

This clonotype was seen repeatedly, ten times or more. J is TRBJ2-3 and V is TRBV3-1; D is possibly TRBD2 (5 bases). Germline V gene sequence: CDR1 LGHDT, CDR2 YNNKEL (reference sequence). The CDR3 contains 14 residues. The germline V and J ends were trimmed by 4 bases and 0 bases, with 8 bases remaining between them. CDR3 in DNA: TGTGCCAGCAGCCCTAGCTACAGCACAGATACGCAGTATTTT. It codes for CASSPSYSTDTQYF.

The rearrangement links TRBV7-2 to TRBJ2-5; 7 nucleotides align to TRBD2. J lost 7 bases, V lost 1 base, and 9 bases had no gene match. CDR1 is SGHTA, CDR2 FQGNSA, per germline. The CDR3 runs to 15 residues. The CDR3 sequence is CASSLDSAGVGTQYF. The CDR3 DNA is TGTGCCAGCAGCTTAGATAGTGCGGGGGTTGGGACCCAGTACTTC.

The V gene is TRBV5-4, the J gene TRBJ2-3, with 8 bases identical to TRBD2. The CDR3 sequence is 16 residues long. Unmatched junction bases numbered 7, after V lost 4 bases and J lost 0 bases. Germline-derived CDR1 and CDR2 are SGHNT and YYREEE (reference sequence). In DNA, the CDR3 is TGTGCCAGCAGCGCGGGGGGACTGGCTAGCACAGATACGCAGTATTTT. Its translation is CASSAGGLASTDTQYF. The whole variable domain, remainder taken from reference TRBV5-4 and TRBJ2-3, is ETGVTQSPTHLIKTRGQQVTLRCSSQSGHNTVSWYQQALGQGPQFIFQYYREEENGRGNFPPRFSGLQFPNYSSELNVNALELDDSALYLCASSAGGLASTDTQYFGPGTRLTVL.

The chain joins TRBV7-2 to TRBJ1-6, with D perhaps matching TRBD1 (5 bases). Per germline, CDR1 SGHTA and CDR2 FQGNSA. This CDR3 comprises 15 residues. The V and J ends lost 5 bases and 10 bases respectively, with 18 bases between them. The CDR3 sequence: CASSRSIGDGSPLHF. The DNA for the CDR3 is TGTGCCAGCAGCCGATCGATAGGGGATGGGTCACCCCTCCACTTT.

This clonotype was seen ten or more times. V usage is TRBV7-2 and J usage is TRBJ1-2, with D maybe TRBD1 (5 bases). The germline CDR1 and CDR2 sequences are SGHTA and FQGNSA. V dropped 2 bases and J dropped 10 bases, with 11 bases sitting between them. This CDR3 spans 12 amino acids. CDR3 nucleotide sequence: TGTGCCAGCAGCTTACTGGGGGACCTCTACACCTTC. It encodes CASSLLGDLYTF.

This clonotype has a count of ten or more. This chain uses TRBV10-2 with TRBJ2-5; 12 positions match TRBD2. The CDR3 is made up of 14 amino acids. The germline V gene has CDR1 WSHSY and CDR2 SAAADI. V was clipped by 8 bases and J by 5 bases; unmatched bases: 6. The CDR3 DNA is TGCGCCAGCGGATCCGGGACTAGCGGGGAGACCCAGTACTTC. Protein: CASGSGTSGETQYF.

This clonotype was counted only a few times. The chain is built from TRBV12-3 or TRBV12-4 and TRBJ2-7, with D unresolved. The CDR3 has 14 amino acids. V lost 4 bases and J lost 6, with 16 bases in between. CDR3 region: CASSYGSSRTEQYF. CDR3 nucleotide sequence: TGTGCCAGCAGTTATGGTTCATCGCGGACCGAGCAGTACTTC.

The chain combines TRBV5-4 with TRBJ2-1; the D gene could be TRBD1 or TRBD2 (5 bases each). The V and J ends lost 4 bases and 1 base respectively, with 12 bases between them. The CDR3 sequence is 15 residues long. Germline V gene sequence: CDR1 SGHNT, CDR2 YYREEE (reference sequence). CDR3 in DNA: TGTGCCAGCAGCGGGGGAACCGCTTCCTACAATGAGCAGTTCTTC. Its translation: CASSGGTASYNEQFF.

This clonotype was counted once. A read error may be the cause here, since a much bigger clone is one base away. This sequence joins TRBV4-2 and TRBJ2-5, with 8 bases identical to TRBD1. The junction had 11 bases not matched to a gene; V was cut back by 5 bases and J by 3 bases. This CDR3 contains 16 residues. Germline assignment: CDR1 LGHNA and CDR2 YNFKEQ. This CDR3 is CASSTVGPGGKETQYF. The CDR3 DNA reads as TGTGCCAGCAGCACCGTTGGGCCAGGGGGCAAAGAGACCCAGTACTTC.

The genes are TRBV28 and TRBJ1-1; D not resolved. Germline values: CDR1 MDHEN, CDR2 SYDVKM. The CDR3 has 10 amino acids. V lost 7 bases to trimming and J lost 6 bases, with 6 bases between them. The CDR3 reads CASKGPEAFF. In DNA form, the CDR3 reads TGTGCCAGCAAGGGCCCTGAAGCTTTCTTT.

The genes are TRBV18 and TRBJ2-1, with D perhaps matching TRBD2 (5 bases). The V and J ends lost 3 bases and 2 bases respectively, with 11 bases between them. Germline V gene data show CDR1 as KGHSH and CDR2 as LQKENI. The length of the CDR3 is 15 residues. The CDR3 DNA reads TGTGCCAGCTCACCCCCCGGGAACCCCTACAATGAGCAGTTCTTC. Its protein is CASSPPGNPYNEQFF.

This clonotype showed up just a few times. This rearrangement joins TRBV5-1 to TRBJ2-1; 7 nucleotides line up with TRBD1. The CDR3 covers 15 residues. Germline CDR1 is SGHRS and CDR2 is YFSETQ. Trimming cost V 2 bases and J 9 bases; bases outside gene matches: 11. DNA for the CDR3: TGCGCCAGCAGCTTTTTAACAGGGGATGGAGCTGAGCAGTTCTTC. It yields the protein CASSFLTGDGAEQFF.

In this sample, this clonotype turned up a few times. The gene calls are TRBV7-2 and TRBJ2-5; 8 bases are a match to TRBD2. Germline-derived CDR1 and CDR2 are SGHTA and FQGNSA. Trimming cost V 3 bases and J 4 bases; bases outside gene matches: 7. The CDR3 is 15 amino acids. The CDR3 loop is CASSFSGEPRETQYF. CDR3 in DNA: TGTGCCAGCAGCTTTAGCGGGGAGCCTCGAGAGACCCAGTACTTC.

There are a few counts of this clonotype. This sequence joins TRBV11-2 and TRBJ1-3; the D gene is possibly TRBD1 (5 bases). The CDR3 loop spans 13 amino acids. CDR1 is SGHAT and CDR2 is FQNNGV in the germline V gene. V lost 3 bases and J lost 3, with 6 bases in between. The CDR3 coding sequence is TGTGCCAGCAGCTTGACAGTTGGAAACACCATATATTTT. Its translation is CASSLTVGNTIYF.

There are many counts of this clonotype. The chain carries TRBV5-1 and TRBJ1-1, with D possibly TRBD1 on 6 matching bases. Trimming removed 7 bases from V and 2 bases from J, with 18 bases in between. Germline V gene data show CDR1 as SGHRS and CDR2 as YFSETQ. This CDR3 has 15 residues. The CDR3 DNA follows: TGCGCCAGCCGAATCCGGGGGGCTGGAAACACTGAAGCTTTCTTT. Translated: CASRIRGAGNTEAFF.

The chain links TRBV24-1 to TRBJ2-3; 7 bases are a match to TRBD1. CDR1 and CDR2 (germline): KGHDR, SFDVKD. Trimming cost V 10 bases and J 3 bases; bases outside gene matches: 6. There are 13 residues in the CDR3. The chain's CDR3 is CATQGVTTDTQYF. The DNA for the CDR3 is TGTGCCACGCAGGGGGTGACGACAGATACGCAGTATTTT.

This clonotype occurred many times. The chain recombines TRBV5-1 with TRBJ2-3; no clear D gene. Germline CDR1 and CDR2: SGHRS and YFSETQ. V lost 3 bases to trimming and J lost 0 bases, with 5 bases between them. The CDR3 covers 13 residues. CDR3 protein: CASSSDSTDTQYF. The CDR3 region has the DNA TGCGCCAGCAGCTCGGACAGCACAGATACGCAGTATTTT.

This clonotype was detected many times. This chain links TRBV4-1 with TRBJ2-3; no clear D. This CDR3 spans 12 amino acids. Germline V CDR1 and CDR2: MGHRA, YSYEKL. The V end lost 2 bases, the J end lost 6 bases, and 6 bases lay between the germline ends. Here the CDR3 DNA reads TGCGCCAGCAGCCAAAGGGATGATACGCAGTATTTT. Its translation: CASSQRDDTQYF.